This paragraph covers one TCR beta chain sequence. TCRdb's copy holds only in-frame clones and misses some; the assay was immunoSEQ multiplex PCR. Of 700,000 or so clones detected, 70% to 90% appear once; the ten largest clones hold approximately 0.01%. The sample originates from a study of shared T cell receptors in the human thymus. Per germline, CDR1 MNHNS and CDR2 SASEGT. V was trimmed by 4 bases and J by 5 bases, leaving 11 bases between them. The CDR3 extends over 13 amino acids. The data were also submitted as part of a second study, on human thymus T cells. As that report states: The donor group consisted of healthy Finnish infants who were having corrective surgery for congenital heart defects. Thymus was obtained from resections taken during corrective heart surgery. Seemingly biased V and J gene usage marked thymic and blood repertoires. There were highly overlapping thymic repertoires among unrelated individuals, as related research reported.

Material: thymocytes. This TCR was sampled from a girl in the first two years of life with a congenital heart defect. The rearrangement links TRBV6-1 to TRBJ1-1; maybe TRBD1 (5 bases). CDR3 protein: CASSGRGWTEAFF. In DNA form, the CDR3 reads TGTGCCAGCAGTGGAAGGGGATGGACTGAAGCTTTCTTT.